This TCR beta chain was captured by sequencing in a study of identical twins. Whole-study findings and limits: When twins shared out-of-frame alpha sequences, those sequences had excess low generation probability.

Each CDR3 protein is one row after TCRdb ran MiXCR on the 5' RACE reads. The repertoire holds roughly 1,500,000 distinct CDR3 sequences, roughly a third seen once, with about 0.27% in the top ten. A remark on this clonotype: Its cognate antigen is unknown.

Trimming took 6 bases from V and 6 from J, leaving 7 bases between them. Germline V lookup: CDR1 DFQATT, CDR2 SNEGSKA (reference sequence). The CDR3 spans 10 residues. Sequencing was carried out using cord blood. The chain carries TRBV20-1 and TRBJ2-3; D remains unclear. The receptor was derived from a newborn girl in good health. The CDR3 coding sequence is TGCAGTGCCGAGTCCGATACGCAGTATTTT. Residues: CSAESDTQYF.